This TCR beta chain comes out of a study of CD8 T cells in ankylosing spondylitis. Study-wide points: There was reportedly significant enrichment of clones that were disease-linked in matched ankylosing spondylitis synovial fluid. Apparently characteristic of ankylosing spondylitis blood was a TCR beta motif (fewer than 10 highly homologous variants).

Libraries of TCR beta came from quantitative 5'-RACE with molecular barcodes. TCRdb called the 5' RACE reads again in MiXCR, with one record for every CDR3 protein. The sample lists under 400,000 distinct CDR3 sequences; about 9.9% were seen once. This clonotype was counted a single time. The antigen remains undetermined. One end of the junction fails to match germline, which may point to a read error. This CDR3 is 13 amino acids long. CDR1 and CDR2 from the germline V gene are SQVTM and ANQGSEA. V is TRBV29-1 and J is TRBJ1-2; D remains ambiguous. The sample consisted of blood, either unsorted or a sorted T cell fraction (not recorded which). This sequence originates from a female donor with ankylosing spondylitis or in good health (not recorded which). The chain's CDR3 is CSAARAVGYGHTF. Here the CDR3 DNA reads TGCAGCGCAGCGCGGGCTGTGGGCTATGGCCACACCTTC.